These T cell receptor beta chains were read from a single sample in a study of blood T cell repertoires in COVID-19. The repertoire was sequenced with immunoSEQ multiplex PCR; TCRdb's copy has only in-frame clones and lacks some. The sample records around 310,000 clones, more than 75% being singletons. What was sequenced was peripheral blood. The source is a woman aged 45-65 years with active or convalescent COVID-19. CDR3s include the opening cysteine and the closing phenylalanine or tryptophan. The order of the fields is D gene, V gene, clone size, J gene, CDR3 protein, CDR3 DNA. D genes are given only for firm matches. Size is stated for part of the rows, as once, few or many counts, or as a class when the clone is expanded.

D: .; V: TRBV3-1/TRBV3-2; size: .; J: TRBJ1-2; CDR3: CASSHNRVGDGYTF; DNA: TGTGCCAGCAGTCATAACAGGGTTGGGGATGGCTACACCTTC
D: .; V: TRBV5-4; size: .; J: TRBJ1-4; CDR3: CASSLEGATNEKLFF; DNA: TGTGCCAGCAGCTTGGAAGGGGCAACTAATGAAAAACTGTTTTTT
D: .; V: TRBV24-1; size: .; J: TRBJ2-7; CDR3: CATSVAGSEQYF; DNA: TGTGCCACCAGTGTCGCGGGTTCCGAGCAGTACTTC
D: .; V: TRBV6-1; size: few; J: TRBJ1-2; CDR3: CASRTGQPNYGYTF; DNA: TGTGCCAGCAGGACGGGACAACCTAACTATGGCTACACCTTC
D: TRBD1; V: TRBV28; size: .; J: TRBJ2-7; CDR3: CASSRGTGSTYEQYF; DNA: TGTGCCAGCAGTCGAGGGACAGGGTCGACCTACGAGCAGTACTTC
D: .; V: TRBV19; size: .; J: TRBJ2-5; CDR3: CASTMGAQGETQYF; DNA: TGTGCCAGTACCATGGGCGCCCAGGGTGAGACCCAGTACTTC
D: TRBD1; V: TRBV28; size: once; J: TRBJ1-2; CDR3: CASSLLSGGRYGYTF; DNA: TGTGCCAGCAGTTTATTGTCAGGGGGCCGGTATGGCTACACCTTC
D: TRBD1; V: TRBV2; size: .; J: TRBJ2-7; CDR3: CASSERQGAYEQYF; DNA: TGTGCCAGCAGTGAACGGCAGGGGGCTTACGAGCAGTACTTC
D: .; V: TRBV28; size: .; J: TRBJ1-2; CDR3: CASSRQNLNYGYTF; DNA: TGTGCCAGCAGTCGACAGAACCTCAACTATGGCTACACCTTC
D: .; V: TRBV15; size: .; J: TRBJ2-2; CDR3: CATSPGQIVGELFF; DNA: TGTGCCACCAGCCCGGGACAAATCGTCGGGGAGCTGTTTTTT
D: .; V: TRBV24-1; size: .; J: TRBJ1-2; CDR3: CATSTSSGTSIVYTF; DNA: TGTGCCACCAGTACCAGCTCCGGGACATCTATCGTTTACACCTTC
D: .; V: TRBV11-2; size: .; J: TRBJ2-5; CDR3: CASSFPGRGSETQYF; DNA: TGTGCCAGCAGCTTCCCAGGTCGGGGAAGTGAGACCCAGTACTTC
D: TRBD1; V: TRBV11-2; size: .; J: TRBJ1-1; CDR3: CASSPRTGGMNTEAFF; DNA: TGTGCCAGCAGCCCTCGGACAGGGGGTATGAACACTGAAGCTTTCTTT
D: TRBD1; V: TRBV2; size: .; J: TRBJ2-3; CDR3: CASSEQTGETDTQYF; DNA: TGTGCCAGCAGCGAACAGACAGGGGAGACAGATACGCAGTATTTT
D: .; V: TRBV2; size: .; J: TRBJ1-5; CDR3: CASSEASAGMQPQHF; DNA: TGTGCCAGCAGTGAAGCGTCCGCAGGGATGCAGCCCCAGCATTTT
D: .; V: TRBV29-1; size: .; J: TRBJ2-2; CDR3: CSVEEYRAGELFF; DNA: TGCAGCGTTGAAGAATACAGGGCCGGGGAGCTGTTTTTT
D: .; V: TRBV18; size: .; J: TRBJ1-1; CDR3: CASSPLQGTTEAFF; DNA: TGTGCCAGCTCACCACTCCAGGGGACAACTGAAGCTTTCTTT
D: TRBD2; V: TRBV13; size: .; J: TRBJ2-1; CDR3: CASSSAGTSGFNEQFF; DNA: TGTGCCAGCAGCTCCGCCGGGACTAGCGGATTCAATGAGCAGTTCTTC
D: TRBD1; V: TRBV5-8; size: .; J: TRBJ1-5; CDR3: CASSSGTGGNSNQPQHF; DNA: TGTGCCAGCAGTTCCGGGACAGGGGGCAATAGCAATCAGCCCCAGCATTTT
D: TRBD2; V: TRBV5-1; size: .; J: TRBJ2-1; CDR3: CASSPLIAGPRNEQFF; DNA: TGCGCCAGCAGCCCCCTAATAGCGGGCCCGAGAAATGAGCAGTTCTTC
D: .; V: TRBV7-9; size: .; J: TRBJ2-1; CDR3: CASSLVPGPLYNEQFF; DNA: TGTGCCAGCAGCTTAGTACCAGGGCCACTCTACAATGAGCAGTTCTTC
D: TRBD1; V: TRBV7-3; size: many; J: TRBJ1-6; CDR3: CASSGDRGLMGSPLHF; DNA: TGTGCCAGCAGTGGGGACAGGGGGCTTATGGGGTCACCCCTCCACTTT
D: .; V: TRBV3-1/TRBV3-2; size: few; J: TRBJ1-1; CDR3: CASSQGQENTEAFF; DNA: TGTGCCAGCAGCCAAGGACAGGAGAACACTGAAGCTTTCTTT
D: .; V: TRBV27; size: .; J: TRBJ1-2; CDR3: CASSLTVEDYGYTF; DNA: TGTGCCAGCAGTTTAACGGTCGAGGACTATGGCTACACCTTC
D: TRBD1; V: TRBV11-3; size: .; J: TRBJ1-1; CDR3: CASSSLDRGVITEAFF; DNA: TGTGCCAGCAGCTCCCTTGACAGGGGAGTCATCACTGAAGCTTTCTTT
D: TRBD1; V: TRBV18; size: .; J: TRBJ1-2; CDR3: CASSTGQADYGYTF; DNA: TGTGCCAGCTCAACAGGACAGGCGGACTATGGCTACACCTTC
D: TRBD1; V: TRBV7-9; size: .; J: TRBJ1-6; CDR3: CASSLAGTGGGNSPLHF; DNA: TGTGCCAGCAGCTTAGCAGGGACAGGGGGCGGTAATTCACCCCTCCACTTT
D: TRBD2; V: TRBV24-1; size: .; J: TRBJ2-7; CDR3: CATGPPRGQAGGSEQYF; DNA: TGTGCCACCGGTCCCCCGAGGGGTCAAGCGGGAGGGTCCGAGCAGTACTTC
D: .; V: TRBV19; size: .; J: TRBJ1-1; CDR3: CASSTWDMGAFF; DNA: TGTGCCAGTAGTACCTGGGACATGGGAGCTTTCTTT
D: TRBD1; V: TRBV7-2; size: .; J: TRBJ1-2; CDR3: CASSRGGATGPFNYGYTF; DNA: TGTGCCAGCAGCCGGGGCGGGGCGACAGGGCCCTTTAACTATGGCTACACCTTC